Given below is one TCR beta chain in context. In terms of age and location, participants ranged from roughly 18 to 95 years and lived in fewer than 30 US areas. The CDR3 has 15 residues. The germline V and J ends were trimmed by 4 bases and 6 bases, with 17 bases remaining between them. Germline V gene sequence: CDR1 SGHRS, CDR2 YFSETQ. The sample belongs to a study of blood T cell repertoires in COVID-19. Study context: The origin of the acute and convalescent COVID-19 samples was the United States, Italy and Spain.

As processed by the authors: Nucleated cell number was recorded as an estimate derived from reference gene primer amplification. TCRdb keeps only in-frame clones here, not all; method: immunoSEQ multiplex PCR. That table is the source of V, J and clone size, and D and trimming were worked out from the DNA. The repertoire consists of about 300,000 clones, with around 86% occurring once and the leading ten covering roughly 10%. Sequenced material: PBMCs or T cells enriched from blood (not recorded which). The V call is TRBV5-1, the J call TRBJ2-1; D ambiguous. This TCR came from a woman under 30 who had recovered from COVID-19. CDR3 nucleotide sequence: TGCGCCAGCAGCGCCGCGAGTGACTTTTCCAATGAGCAGTTCTTC. Translation: CASSAASDFSNEQFF.